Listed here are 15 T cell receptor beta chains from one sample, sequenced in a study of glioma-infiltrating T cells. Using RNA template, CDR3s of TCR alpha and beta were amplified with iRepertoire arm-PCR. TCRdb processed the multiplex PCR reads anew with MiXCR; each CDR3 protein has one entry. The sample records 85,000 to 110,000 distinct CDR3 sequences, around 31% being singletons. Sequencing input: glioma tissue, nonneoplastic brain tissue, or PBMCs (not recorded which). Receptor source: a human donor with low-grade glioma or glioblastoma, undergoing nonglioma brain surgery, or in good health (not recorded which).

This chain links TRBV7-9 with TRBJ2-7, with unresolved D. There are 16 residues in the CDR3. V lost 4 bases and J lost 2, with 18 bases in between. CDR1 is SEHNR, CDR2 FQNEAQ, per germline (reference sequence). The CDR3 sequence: CASSSSSYDFPYEQYF. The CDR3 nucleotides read TGTGCCAGCAGCTCCTCCAGCTACGACTTTCCCTACGAGCAGTACTTC.

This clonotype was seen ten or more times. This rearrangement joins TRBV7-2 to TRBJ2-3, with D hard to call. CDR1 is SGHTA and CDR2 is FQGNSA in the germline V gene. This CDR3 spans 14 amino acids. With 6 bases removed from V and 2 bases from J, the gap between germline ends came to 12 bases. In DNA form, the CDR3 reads TGTGCCAGCAGTTACACAGCTGTCACAGATACGCAGTATTTT. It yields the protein CASSYTAVTDTQYF.

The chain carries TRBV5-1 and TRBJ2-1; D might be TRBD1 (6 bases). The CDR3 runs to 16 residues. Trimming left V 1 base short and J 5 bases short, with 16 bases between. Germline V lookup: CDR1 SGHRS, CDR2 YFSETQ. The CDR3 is CASSLLPRDNHNEQFF. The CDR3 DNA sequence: TGCGCCAGCAGCTTGCTGCCCAGGGACAACCACAATGAGCAGTTCTTC.

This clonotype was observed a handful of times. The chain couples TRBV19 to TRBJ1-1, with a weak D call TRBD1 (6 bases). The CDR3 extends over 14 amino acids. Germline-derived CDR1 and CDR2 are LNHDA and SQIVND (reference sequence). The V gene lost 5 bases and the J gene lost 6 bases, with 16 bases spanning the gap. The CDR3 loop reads CASSFALGQSEAFF. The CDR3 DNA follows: TGTGCCAGTAGTTTCGCTTTAGGACAGTCTGAAGCTTTCTTT.

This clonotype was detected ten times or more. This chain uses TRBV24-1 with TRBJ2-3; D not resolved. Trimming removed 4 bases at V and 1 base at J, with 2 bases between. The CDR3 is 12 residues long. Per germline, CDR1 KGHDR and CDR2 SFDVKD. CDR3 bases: TGTGCCACCAGTGAGGGCACAGATACGCAGTATTTT. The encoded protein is CATSEGTDTQYF.

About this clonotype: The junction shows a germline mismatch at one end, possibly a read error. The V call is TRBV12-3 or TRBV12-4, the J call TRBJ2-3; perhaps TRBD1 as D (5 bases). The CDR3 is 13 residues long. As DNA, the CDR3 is TGTGCCAACAGTTTTGGGGCCGGGGATACGCAGTATTTT. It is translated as CANSFGAGDTQYF.

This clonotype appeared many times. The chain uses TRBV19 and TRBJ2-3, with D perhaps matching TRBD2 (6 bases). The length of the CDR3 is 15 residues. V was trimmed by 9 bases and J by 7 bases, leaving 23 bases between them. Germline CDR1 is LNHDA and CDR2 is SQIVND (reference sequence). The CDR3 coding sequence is TGTGCCAGCGCCGCCCGGGGGTTACCCACGAATACGCAGTATTTT. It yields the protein CASAARGLPTNTQYF.

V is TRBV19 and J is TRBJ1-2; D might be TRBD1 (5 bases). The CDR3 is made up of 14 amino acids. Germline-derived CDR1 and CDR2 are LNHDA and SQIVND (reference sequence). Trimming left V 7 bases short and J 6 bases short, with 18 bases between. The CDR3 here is CASTTLGRVHGYTF. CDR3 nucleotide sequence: TGTGCCAGTACCACTTTGGGCAGGGTCCATGGCTACACCTTC.

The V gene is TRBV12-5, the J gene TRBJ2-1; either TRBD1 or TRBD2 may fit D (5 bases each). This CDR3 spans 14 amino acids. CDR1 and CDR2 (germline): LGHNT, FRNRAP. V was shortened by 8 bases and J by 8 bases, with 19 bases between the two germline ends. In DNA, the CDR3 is TGTGCTAGTAGCCGGGACCCCCAAGGAGATGAGCAGTTCTTC. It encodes CASSRDPQGDEQFF.

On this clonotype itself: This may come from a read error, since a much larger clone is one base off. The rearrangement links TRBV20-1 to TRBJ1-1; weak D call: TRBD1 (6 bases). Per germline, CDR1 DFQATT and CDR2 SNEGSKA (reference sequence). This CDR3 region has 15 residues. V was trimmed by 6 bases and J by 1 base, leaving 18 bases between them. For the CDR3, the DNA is TGCAGTGCGTCTAGGGGCAGGGGTTGGAACACTGAAGCTTTCTTT. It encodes CSASRGRGWNTEAFF.

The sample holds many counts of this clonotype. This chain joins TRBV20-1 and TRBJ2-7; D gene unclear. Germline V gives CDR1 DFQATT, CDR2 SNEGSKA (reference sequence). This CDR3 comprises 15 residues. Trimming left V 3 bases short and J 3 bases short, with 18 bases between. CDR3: CSASTTHSTGYEQYF. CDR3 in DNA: TGCAGTGCTAGTACGACTCACTCAACCGGCTACGAGCAGTACTTC.

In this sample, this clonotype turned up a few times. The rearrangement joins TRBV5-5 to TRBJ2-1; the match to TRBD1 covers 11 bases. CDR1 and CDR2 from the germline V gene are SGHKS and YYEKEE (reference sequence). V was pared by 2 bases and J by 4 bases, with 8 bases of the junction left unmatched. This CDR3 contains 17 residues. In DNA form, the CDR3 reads TGTGCCAGCAGCTTCGTTCGGGACAGGGGGACTTACAATGAGCAGTTCTTC. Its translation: CASSFVRDRGTYNEQFF.

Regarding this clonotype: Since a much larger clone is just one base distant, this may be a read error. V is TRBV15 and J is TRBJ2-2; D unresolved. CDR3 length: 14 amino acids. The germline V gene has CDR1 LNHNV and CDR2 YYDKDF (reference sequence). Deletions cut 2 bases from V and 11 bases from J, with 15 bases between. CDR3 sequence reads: CATSRYTPAIELFF. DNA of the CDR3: TGTGCCACCAGCAGATATACACCCGCAATAGAGCTGTTTTTT.

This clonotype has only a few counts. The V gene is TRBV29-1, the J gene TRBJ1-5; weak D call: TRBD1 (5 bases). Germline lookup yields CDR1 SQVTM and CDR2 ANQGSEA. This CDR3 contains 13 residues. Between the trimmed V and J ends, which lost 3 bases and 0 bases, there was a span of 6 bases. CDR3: CSVEGDSNQPQHF. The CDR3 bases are TGCAGCGTTGAGGGGGATAGCAATCAGCCCCAGCATTTT. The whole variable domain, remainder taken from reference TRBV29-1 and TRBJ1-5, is SAVISQKPSRDICQRGTSLTIQCQVDSQVTMMFWYRQQPGQSLTLIATANQGSEATYESGFVIDKFPISRPNLTFSTLTVSNMSPEDSSIYLCSVEGDSNQPQHFGDGTRLSIL.

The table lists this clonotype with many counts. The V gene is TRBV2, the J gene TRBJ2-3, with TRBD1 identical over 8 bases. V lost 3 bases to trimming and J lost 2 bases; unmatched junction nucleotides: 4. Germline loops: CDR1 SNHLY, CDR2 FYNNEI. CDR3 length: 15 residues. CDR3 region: CASSDQGADTDTQYF. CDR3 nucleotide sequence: TGTGCCAGCAGTGACCAGGGGGCCGACACAGATACGCAGTATTTT. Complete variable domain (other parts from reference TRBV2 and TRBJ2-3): EPEVTQTPSHQVTQMGQEVILRCVPISNHLYFYWYRQILGQKVEFLVSFYNNEISEKSEIFDDQFSVERPDGSNFTLKIRSTKLEDSAMYFCASSDQGADTDTQYFGPGTRLTVL.